One sample yielded the 11 T cell receptor beta chains listed below, sequenced in a study of T cell responses to AZD1222 COVID-19 vaccine (dated by TCRdb to the early 2020s). The library was made by the immunoSEQ multiplex PCR assay. Entries here come from immuneACCESS through TCRdb and include only in-frame sequences with V and J called. Some clones fail to appear in such tables; in the studies checked, an unresolved V gene covers under half of the shortfall, and the cause of the remainder is unknown. Across this sample there are roughly 100,000 clones, with 90% to 95% seen only once. Jointly, the top ten make up approximately 2.2% of the sample. The time point label on this specimen signifies: baseline before first vaccination. Specimen: peripheral blood, collected on day 0 of AZD1222 vaccination. Receptors originate from an adult in good health.

This clone was detected only once. The chain has TRBV2 and TRBJ1-5; D is undetermined. Germline V CDR1 and CDR2: SNHLY, FYNNEI. CDR3 length equals 15 residues. The germline V and J ends were trimmed by 1 base and 4 bases, with 11 bases remaining between them. DNA for the CDR3: TGTGCCAGCAGTGAAGGAGGGTATAGTAATCAGCCCCAGCATTTT. Translated: CASSEGGYSNQPQHF.

The chain is built from TRBV28 and TRBJ1-5, with D possibly matching TRBD1 (5 bases). CDR1 and CDR2 from the germline V gene are MDHEN and SYDVKM. With 2 bases removed from V and 6 bases from J, the gap between germline ends came to 11 bases. The CDR3 runs to 14 residues. This CDR3 is CASSLRQGVQPQHF. In DNA, the CDR3 is TGTGCCAGCAGTTTAAGGCAGGGTGTTCAGCCCCAGCATTTT.

This clone was seen a handful of times. V and J are TRBV6-5 and TRBJ2-7; TRBD2 is a possible D gene (5 bases). Germline CDR1 is MNHEY and CDR2 is SVGAGI. V lost 7 bases and J lost 3, with 19 bases in between. The CDR3 runs to 15 residues. CDR3 amino acids: CASTPKEDGYYEQYF. The CDR3, as DNA: TGTGCCAGCACTCCAAAGGAGGACGGCTACTACGAGCAGTACTTC.

The chain recombines TRBV9 with TRBJ2-3; tentative D call: TRBD2 (7 bases). The CDR3 contains 16 residues. Germline V gene lookup returns CDR1 SGDLS and CDR2 YYNGEE. V lost 4 bases and J 5 bases, leaving 20 bases between the germline ends. The CDR3 nucleotides are TGTGCCAGCAGCCCCCGGGGGCGGGGGATGGGAGATACGCAGTATTTT. As protein: CASSPRGRGMGDTQYF.

This chain uses TRBV5-1 with TRBJ2-5, with 8 positions matching TRBD2. V was pared by 0 bases and J by 1 base, with 2 bases of the junction left unmatched. The CDR3 sequence is 15 residues long. Germline loops: CDR1 SGHRS, CDR2 YFSETQ. The CDR3 coding sequence is TGCGCCAGCAGCTTGGCGGGGGGGCCCCAAGAGACCCAGTACTTC. Translating gives CASSLAGGPQETQYF.

This clone was counted only a few times. V is TRBV5-1 and J is TRBJ1-2, with 7 positions matching TRBD1. Germline V gene sequence: CDR1 SGHRS, CDR2 YFSETQ. With 3 bases clipped from V and 4 bases from J, the junction kept 6 bases outside the gene matches. The CDR3 sequence is 14 residues long. As DNA, the CDR3 is TGCGCCAGCAGCTCAGTAGGACAGGTCTATGGCTACACCTTC. This encodes CASSSVGQVYGYTF.

The V call is TRBV6-5, the J call TRBJ2-3, with 7 bases that match TRBD2. The ends lost 9 bases at V and 0 bases at J; junction bases unmatched: 3. CDR1 and CDR2 (germline): MNHEY, SVGAGI. The CDR3 has 13 residues. CDR3 residues: CASRSGSTDTQYF. As DNA, the CDR3 is TGTGCCAGTCGTAGCGGGAGCACAGATACGCAGTATTTT.

This clone has just one count. This sequence joins TRBV7-9 and TRBJ2-2; TRBD2 is a possible D gene (6 bases). V was cut by 7 bases and J by 7 bases, with 19 bases left in between. The germline CDR1 and CDR2 sequences are SEHNR and FQNEAQ (reference sequence). The CDR3 is 15 residues long. Written as DNA, the CDR3 is TGTGCCAGCACGGCGGGACTCCTGGGGGACGGGGAGCTGTTTTTT. The encoded protein is CASTAGLLGDGELFF.

The rearrangement uses TRBV9 and TRBJ1-2; D unclear. CDR3 length: 15 amino acids. V lost 3 bases and J 4 bases, leaving 16 bases between the germline ends. From germline, CDR1 is SGDLS and CDR2 YYNGEE. The CDR3 here is CASSDASLGSYGYTF. The DNA for the CDR3 is TGTGCCAGCAGCGATGCGTCATTGGGATCCTATGGCTACACCTTC.

The J gene is TRBJ1-3, the V gene TRBV7-9; D ambiguous. This CDR3 has 14 residues. The V gene lost 1 base and the J gene lost 8 bases, with 12 bases spanning the gap. The V gene's germline CDR1 is SEHNR and CDR2 FQNEAQ (reference sequence). CDR3 residues: CASSLGNGLDTIYF. In nucleotides, the CDR3 is TGTGCCAGCAGCTTAGGTAATGGGTTGGACACCATATATTTT.

The chain employs TRBV7-9 and TRBJ1-4; 9 nucleotides match TRBD1. Looked up from germline, CDR1 is SEHNR and CDR2 is FQNEAQ (reference sequence). This CDR3 is 16 amino acids long. The V segment lost 5 bases and the J segment 0 bases; nucleotides outside the gene matches: 4. CDR3 loop: CASSPGQGTTNEKLFF. DNA for the CDR3: TGTGCCAGCAGCCCTGGACAGGGGACAACTAATGAAAAACTGTTTTTT.